A single sample is the source of the 26 T cell receptor beta chains below, sequenced in a study of beta chain features in type 1 diabetes. Antigens of these TCRs are unknown. What was sequenced were expressed TCRB transcripts, since all of the isolated RNA had been reverse transcribed. Using immunoSEQ multiplex PCR, the repertoire was profiled, and TCRdb retains in-frame clones only, with some absent. The table lists some 160,000 clones, 9% to 10% of them singletons. Study results and limitations: All four CD4+ subsets from Type 1 diabetes patients carried moderately but significantly shorter TCRB CDR3s.

Sequenced input: central memory CD4+ T cells from blood. The receptors were sampled from a woman aged 25 to 45 with type 1 diabetes.

This clone has more than one count but fewer than ten. This chain uses TRBV18 with TRBJ2-3, with unresolved D. The CDR3 runs to 14 residues. Germline assignment: CDR1 KGHSH and CDR2 LQKENI. With 2 bases removed from V and 0 bases from J, the gap between germline ends came to 6 bases. The DNA of the CDR3 is TGTGCCAGCTCACCAGACATTAGCACAGATACGCAGTATTTT. This encodes CASSPDISTDTQYF.

This clone appeared a few times. CDR3 amino acids: CASSASGQDTEAFF. The CDR3 nucleotides read TGTGCCAGCAGCGCCTCAGGACAGGACACTGAAGCTTTCTTT. The chain has TRBV9 and TRBJ1-1; TRBD1 matches 7 bases. The CDR3 is 14 amino acids. The germline CDR1 and CDR2 sequences are SGDLS and YYNGEE. Losses at the gene ends were 3 bases for V and 3 bases for J; bases not matched to a gene: 5.

The chain combines TRBV19 with TRBJ1-1; D is perhaps TRBD1 (6 bases). Trimming took 4 bases from V and 4 from J, leaving 13 bases between them. The CDR3 is 14 residues long. Germline loops: CDR1 LNHDA, CDR2 SQIVND (reference sequence). The DNA of the CDR3 is TGTGCCAGTAGTAGAGCAAGGACAGCCACTGAAGCTTTCTTT. This encodes CASSRARTATEAFF.

This clone was counted between two and nine times. This chain links TRBV6-5 with TRBJ2-1; 8 bases are shared with TRBD1. J gave up 9 bases and V 5 bases, and 3 bases lay outside the gene matches. This CDR3 is built from 12 residues. CDR1 and CDR2 (germline): MNHEY, SVGAGI. This chain's CDR3 is CASSEQGGEQFF. The CDR3 nucleotides are TGTGCCAGCAGTGAACAGGGGGGTGAGCAGTTCTTC.

The gene calls are TRBV30 and TRBJ2-2; a possible D gene is TRBD2 (6 bases). V was shortened by 5 bases and J by 6 bases, with 16 bases between the two germline ends. Germline CDR1 and CDR2: GTSNPN and SVGIG (reference sequence). CDR3 size: 14 residues. CDR3 region: CAWGDGSPAGELFF. Written as DNA, the CDR3 is TGTGCCTGGGGGGACGGGAGTCCCGCCGGGGAGCTGTTTTTT.

This clone appeared a few times. This chain connects TRBV28 to TRBJ2-7; 13 nucleotides line up with TRBD2. Germline V gene lookup returns CDR1 MDHEN and CDR2 SYDVKM. V lost 5 bases and J lost 4; bases outside the gene matches: 2. This CDR3 has 14 residues. The CDR3 sequence is CASSPLAGGYEQYF. CDR3 bases: TGTGCCAGCAGTCCACTAGCGGGAGGGTACGAGCAGTACTTC.

This clone has a handful of counts. The chain has TRBV27 and TRBJ2-1; TRBD2 aligns across 10 bases. There are 16 residues in the CDR3. With 5 bases clipped from V and 9 bases from J, the junction kept 13 bases outside the gene matches. Germline V gives CDR1 MNHEY, CDR2 SMNVEV (reference sequence). The CDR3 loop is CASSRVLAGFPGEQFF. CDR3 nucleotides: TGTGCCAGCAGTCGCGTACTAGCGGGGTTTCCGGGTGAGCAGTTCTTC.

The rearrangement uses TRBV11-2 and TRBJ1-5; 7 nucleotides line up with TRBD1. Germline V gives CDR1 SGHAT, CDR2 FQNNGV. This CDR3 region has 15 residues. V gave up 2 bases and J gave up 4 bases; unmatched junction bases: 5. CDR3 amino acids: CASSLSTGVNQPQHF. The CDR3 DNA reads TGTGCCAGCAGCTTATCCACAGGGGTAAATCAGCCCCAGCATTTT. Full variable domain (outside the CDR3, taken from reference TRBV11-2 and TRBJ1-5): EAGVAQSPRYKIIEKRQSVAFWCNPISGHATLYWYQQILGQGPKLLIQFQNNGVVDDSQLPKDRFSAERLKGVDSTLKIQPAKLEDSAVYLCASSLSTGVNQPQHFGDGTRLSIL.

The rearrangement joins TRBV7-8 to TRBJ2-1, with a weak D call TRBD2 (6 bases). This CDR3 has 15 amino acids. The V gene's germline CDR1 is SGHVS and CDR2 FQNEAQ. V lost 8 bases to trimming and J lost 0 bases, with 14 bases between them. The CDR3 protein is CASQSGLSSYNEQFF. The DNA of the CDR3 is TGTGCCAGCCAGAGCGGGTTGAGCTCCTACAATGAGCAGTTCTTC.

This clone was detected a few times. The J gene is TRBJ2-4, the V gene TRBV28; TRBD1 matches at 7 bases. The germline V gene has CDR1 MDHEN and CDR2 SYDVKM. CDR3 length equals 15 residues. Losses at the gene ends were 5 bases for V and 3 bases for J; bases not matched to a gene: 7. The CDR3 nucleotides are TGTGCCAGCAGTCAACCGGGGACAGTCAAAAACATTCAGTACTTC. Protein: CASSQPGTVKNIQYF.

This clone showed up just a few times. The rearrangement joins TRBV5-1 to TRBJ2-3; 7 bases agree with TRBD1. This CDR3 region has 16 residues. From germline, CDR1 is SGHRS and CDR2 YFSETQ. The J segment lost 1 base and the V segment lost 0 bases, leaving 5 bases of the junction unmatched. CDR3 DNA: TGCGCCAGCAGCTTGGGACAGGGCTTGGGCACAGATACGCAGTATTTT. Protein sequence: CASSLGQGLGTDTQYF.

The sample holds a few counts of this clone. V usage is TRBV30 and J usage is TRBJ1-5; D uncertain. The CDR3 totals 13 residues. The germline V gene has CDR1 GTSNPN and CDR2 SVGIG (reference sequence). Trimming cost V 0 bases and J 7 bases, with 10 bases left between them. The CDR3 DNA reads as TGTGCCTGGAGTGTGGAGGGAGCGCAGCCCCAGCATTTT. Its translation: CAWSVEGAQPQHF.

Many counts were recorded for this clone. This rearrangement joins TRBV29-1 to TRBJ2-5; 7 bases map to TRBD2. The CDR3 contains 13 residues. Germline V gives CDR1 SQVTM, CDR2 ANQGSEA. The V gene end was trimmed by 6 bases and the J gene end by 4 bases; junction bases not matched to a gene: 8. In nucleotides, the CDR3 is TGCAGCGTCCTACGGGGGGTAGGAGAGACCCAGTACTTC. This sequence encodes CSVLRGVGETQYF.

The gene calls are TRBV7-2 and TRBJ2-1, with D possibly being TRBD1 (5 bases). Trimming removed 0 bases at V and 5 bases at J, with 11 bases between. CDR1 and CDR2 (germline): SGHTA, FQGNSA. The CDR3 consists of 15 residues. The CDR3 protein is CASSLAPGWNNEQFF. In DNA form, the CDR3 reads TGTGCCAGCAGCTTAGCACCAGGGTGGAACAATGAGCAGTTCTTC. Complete variable domain (other parts from reference TRBV7-2 and TRBJ2-1): GAGVSQSPSNKVTEKGKDVELRCDPISGHTALYWYRQSLGQGLEFLIYFQGNSAPDKSGLPSDRFSAERTGGSVSTLTIQRTQQEDSAVYLCASSLAPGWNNEQFFGPGTRLTVL.

This chain joins TRBV29-1 and TRBJ2-3; D gene uncertain. Germline V gene lookup returns CDR1 SQVTM and CDR2 ANQGSEA. The CDR3 length is 12 residues. The V and J ends lost 3 bases and 0 bases respectively, with 4 bases between them. The chain's CDR3 is CSVDLSTDTQYF. Here the CDR3 DNA reads TGCAGCGTTGACCTCAGCACAGATACGCAGTATTTT.

This clone was seen a few times. The chain is built from TRBV10-3 and TRBJ1-1; 7 bases line up with TRBD1. Germline V gene sequence: CDR1 ENHRY, CDR2 SYGVKD. This CDR3 contains 13 residues. V lost 4 bases, J lost 4 bases, and 3 bases stayed unmatched. CDR3 DNA: TGTGCCATCAGTGTCGACAGGGTCACTGAAGCTTTCTTT. This translates into CAISVDRVTEAFF.

The chain employs TRBV11-2 and TRBJ2-1; TRBD2 matches at 12 bases. The V gene end was trimmed by 2 bases and the J gene end by 1 base; junction bases not matched to a gene: 9. CDR1 SGHAT and CDR2 FQNNGV come from the germline V gene. The CDR3 has 19 amino acids. The CDR3: CASSLPTSGRRRSYNEQFF. The CDR3 DNA follows: TGTGCCAGCAGCTTACCGACTAGCGGGAGAAGGAGGTCCTACAATGAGCAGTTCTTC.

This clone has only a few counts. The chain employs TRBV7-9 and TRBJ1-5; 8 bases are shared with TRBD1. CDR1 and CDR2 from the germline V gene are SEHNR and FQNEAQ (reference sequence). CDR3 length: 14 residues. The V gene end was trimmed by 5 bases and the J gene end by 6 bases; junction bases not matched to a gene: 6. CDR3 DNA sequence: TGTGCCAGCAGCCCCGGACAGGGTGGTCAGCCCCAGCATTTT. Encoded protein: CASSPGQGGQPQHF. Looking up the rest from reference TRBV7-9 and TRBJ1-5 gives the full variable domain: DTGVSQNPRHKITKRGQNVTFRCDPISEHNRLYWYRQTLGQGPEFLTYFQNEAQLEKSRLLSDRFSAERPKGSFSTLEIQRTEQGDSAMYLCASSPGQGGQPQHFGDGTRLSIL.

About this clone: The junction and the germline gene differ at one end; a read error may be behind it. The rearrangement uses TRBV14 and TRBJ1-1; tentatively, D is TRBD1 (5 bases). The germline gives CDR1 SGHDN, CDR2 FVKESK. CDR3 length: 16 residues. This chain's CDR3 is CASSQDRGSRNPEAFF. The CDR3 DNA reads as TGTGCCAGCAGCCAAGATAGGGGAAGCCGGAACCCTGAAGCTTTCTTT.

The genes are TRBV27 and TRBJ1-2; D is ambiguous. V was shortened by 6 bases and J by 7 bases, with 12 bases between the two germline ends. The CDR3 runs to 12 residues. Germline CDR1 and CDR2: MNHEY and SMNVEV (reference sequence). Here the CDR3 reads CASSTPGSGYTF. DNA of the CDR3: TGTGCCAGCAGCACCCCGGGGAGTGGCTACACCTTC.

V is TRBV6-1 and J is TRBJ1-2; D remains ambiguous. Germline V gene sequence: CDR1 MNHNS, CDR2 SASEGT. The CDR3 totals 14 residues. Trimming shortened V by 3 bases and J by 8 bases, and 16 bases separated the two germline ends. CDR3 residues: CASSERVQLGGYTF. The CDR3 DNA is TGTGCCAGCAGTGAGAGGGTACAACTCGGCGGCTACACCTTC.

V gene TRBV29-1 combines with J gene TRBJ2-7; 8 bases align to TRBD1. With 6 bases clipped from V and 9 bases from J, the junction kept 13 bases outside the gene matches. The CDR3 totals 13 residues. Germline CDR1 SQVTM, CDR2 ANQGSEA. The CDR3 is CSVAGTGVEGQYF. DNA of the CDR3: TGCAGCGTAGCCGGGACAGGCGTTGAGGGGCAGTACTTC.

The chain links TRBV10-3 to TRBJ2-1, with no clear D. The CDR3 is 13 amino acids. Trimming pared 0 bases from V and 5 bases from J, leaving 5 bases between. Germline loops: CDR1 ENHRY, CDR2 SYGVKD. The CDR3 DNA follows: TGTGCCATCAGTGAGTCCCCGGACAATGAGCAGTTCTTC. As protein: CAISESPDNEQFF.

In its sample, this clone was seen a few times. The sample carries other DNA sequences with the same CDR3. This sequence joins TRBV7-9 and TRBJ2-7; D remains ambiguous. The CDR3 is 12 amino acids. The ends were cut back, 3 bases at V and 3 bases at J, with 6 bases in the middle. Germline assignment: CDR1 SEHNR and CDR2 FQNEAQ (reference sequence). This CDR3 is CASSLQRYEQYF. CDR3 nucleotide sequence: TGTGCCAGCAGCTTGCAGCGCTACGAGCAGTACTTC. The complete variable domain, with remaining parts taken from reference TRBV7-9 and TRBJ2-7, reads DTGVSQNPRHKITKRGQNVTFRCDPISEHNRLYWYRQTLGQGPEFLTYFQNEAQLEKSRLLSDRFSAERPKGSFSTLEIQRTEQGDSAMYLCASSLQRYEQYFGPGTRLTVT.

The sample holds a few counts of this clone. The chain couples TRBV4-1 to TRBJ2-4; 13 nucleotides agree with TRBD2. This CDR3 is built from 19 residues. The germline gives CDR1 MGHRA, CDR2 YSYEKL. Germline trimming cut 0 bases from V and 1 base from J; bases unmatched to any gene: 6. DNA of the CDR3: TGCGCCAGCAGCCAAGAGCGGACTAGCGGGAGTGGGGCCAAAAACATTCAGTACTTC. Protein product: CASSQERTSGSGAKNIQYF.

This clone was counted only a few times. In DNA, the CDR3 is TGCGCCAGCAGCCCTTCAAGCTTAGCGGGAGGTTTCCACGAGCAGTACTTC. Translated: CASSPSSLAGGFHEQYF. The chain employs TRBV5-1 and TRBJ2-7, with 10 bases that match TRBD2. In germline, CDR1 is SGHRS, CDR2 YFSETQ. Trimming took 4 bases from V and 5 from J; bases not matched to a gene: 15. This CDR3 region has 17 residues.